This T cell receptor (beta chain) was sequenced for a study of beta chain features in type 1 diabetes. Sequenced material consisted of expressed TCRB transcripts (all of the isolated RNA was reverse transcribed). The repertoire was sequenced with immunoSEQ multiplex PCR; TCRdb's copy has only in-frame clones and lacks some. The sample holds under 300,000 clones, around 26% seen once. The V gene lost 5 bases and the J gene lost 1 base, with 12 bases spanning the gap. The CDR3 totals 15 residues. Germline values: CDR1 KGHSH, CDR2 LQKENI. General study points: Across all four CD4+ subsets, people with type 1 diabetes showed modestly shorter TCRB CDR3s.

As concerns this clone: Its antigen is unidentified.

The rearrangement uses TRBV18 and TRBJ2-1; maybe TRBD1 (5 bases). This TCR was recovered from a man aged 25 to 45 in good health. Material: central memory CD4+ T cells from blood. The CDR3 region is CASSNGAGSYNEQFF. DNA for the CDR3: TGTGCCAGCTCAAATGGGGCAGGTTCCTACAATGAGCAGTTCTTC.